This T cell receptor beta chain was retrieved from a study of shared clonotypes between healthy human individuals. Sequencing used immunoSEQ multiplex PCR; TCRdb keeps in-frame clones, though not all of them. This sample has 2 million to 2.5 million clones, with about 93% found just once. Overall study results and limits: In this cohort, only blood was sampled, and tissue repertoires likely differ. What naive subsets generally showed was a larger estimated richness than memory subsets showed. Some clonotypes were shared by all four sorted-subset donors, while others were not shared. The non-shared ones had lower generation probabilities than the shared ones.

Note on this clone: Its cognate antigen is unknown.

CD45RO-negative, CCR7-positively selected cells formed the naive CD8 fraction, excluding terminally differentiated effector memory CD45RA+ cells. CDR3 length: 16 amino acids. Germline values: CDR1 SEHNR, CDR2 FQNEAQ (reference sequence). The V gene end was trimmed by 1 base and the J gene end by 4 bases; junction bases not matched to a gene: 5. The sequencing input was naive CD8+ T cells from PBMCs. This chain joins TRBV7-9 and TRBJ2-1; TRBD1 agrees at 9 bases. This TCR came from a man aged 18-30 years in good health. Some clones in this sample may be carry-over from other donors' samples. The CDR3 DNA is TGTGCCAGCAGCTTAGAAGGGACAGGGACTTACAATGAGCAGTTCTTC. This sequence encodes CASSLEGTGTYNEQFF.